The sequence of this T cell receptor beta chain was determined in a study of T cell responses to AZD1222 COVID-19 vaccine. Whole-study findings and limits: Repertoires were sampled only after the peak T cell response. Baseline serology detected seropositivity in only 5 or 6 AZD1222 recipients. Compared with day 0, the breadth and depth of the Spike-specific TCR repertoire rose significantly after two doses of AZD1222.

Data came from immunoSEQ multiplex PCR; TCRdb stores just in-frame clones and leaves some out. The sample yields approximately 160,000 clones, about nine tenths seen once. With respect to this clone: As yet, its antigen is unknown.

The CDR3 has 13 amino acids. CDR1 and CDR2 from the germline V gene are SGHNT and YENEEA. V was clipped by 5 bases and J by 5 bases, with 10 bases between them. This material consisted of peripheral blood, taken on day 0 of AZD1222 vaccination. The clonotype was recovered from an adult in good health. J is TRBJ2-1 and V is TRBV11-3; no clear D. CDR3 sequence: CASSPRSNNEQFF. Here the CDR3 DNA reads TGTGCCAGCAGCCCCCGATCGAACAATGAGCAGTTCTTC.